A single sample is the source of the 3 T cell receptor beta chains below, sequenced in a study of blood T cell repertoires in COVID-19. Here immunoSEQ multiplex PCR was the method, and the copy in TCRdb shows in-frame clones only, minus some. The profile shows about 130,000 clones, around 81% of them singletons. Sequenced: peripheral blood. All receptors derive from a woman aged 45 to 65 with acute or convalescent COVID-19.

The chain recombines TRBV7-8 with TRBJ1-5; no clear D. The length of the CDR3 is 13 residues. Trimming took off 1 base at V and 5 bases at J, with 6 bases between the two ends. Germline-derived CDR1 and CDR2 are SGHVS and FQNEAQ. CDR3 protein: CASSLDRDQPQHF. The CDR3 DNA reads as TGTGCCAGCAGCTTAGACAGAGATCAGCCCCAGCATTTT.

V and J are TRBV13 and TRBJ2-1; D is unresolved. Trimming pared 4 bases from V and 0 bases from J, leaving 4 bases between. Germline V lookup: CDR1 PRHDT, CDR2 FYEKMQ (reference sequence). The CDR3 is made up of 13 amino acids. CDR3 nucleotides: TGTGCCAGCAGCTCGAGCTCCTACAATGAGCAGTTCTTC. This codes for CASSSSSYNEQFF.

V and J are TRBV2 and TRBJ2-3; 7 bases are a match to TRBD2. This CDR3 spans 15 amino acids. The V and J ends lost 4 bases and 5 bases, in that order; junction bases with no gene match: 9. CDR1 is SNHLY, CDR2 FYNNEI, per germline. CDR3 sequence (DNA): TGTGCCAGCAGTGGGGGGGGATCCTCTCAAGATACGCAGTATTTT. The encoded protein is CASSGGGSSQDTQYF.